The 28 T cell receptor beta chains presented below share a single source sample, sequenced in a study of T-cell memory formation after mild COVID-19. In TCRdb, the 5' RACE reads were re-called with MiXCR into one record per CDR3 protein. The sample holds hundreds of thousands of distinct CDR3 sequences, roughly a fifth seen once. The sequencing sample was made of PBMCs or a T cell subset sorted from them (not recorded which). These receptors originate from a man aged 18 to 29 who had mild COVID-19 (a few samples of this study predate the infection). Cell type and time point are not known.

The V call is TRBV5-1, the J call TRBJ2-3, with 7 bases aligning to TRBD1. V was pared by 4 bases and J by 0 bases, with 8 bases of the junction left unmatched. From germline, CDR1 is SGHRS and CDR2 YFSETQ. This CDR3 region has 16 residues. The CDR3: CASSERDSVSTDTQYF. CDR3 nucleotide sequence: TGCGCCAGCAGCGAGAGGGACAGTGTTAGCACAGATACGCAGTATTTT.

The rearrangement uses TRBV5-6 and TRBJ2-7; D may correspond to TRBD1 or TRBD2 (5 bases each). The CDR3 is 14 amino acids. V shed 4 bases and J shed 1 base, with 12 bases lying between them. Germline-derived CDR1 and CDR2 are SGHDT and YYEEEE. The CDR3 bases are TGTGCCAGCAGCGGGGGACGGGGATCCTACGAGCAGTACGTC. It is translated as CASSGGRGSYEQYV.

The chain recombines TRBV5-1 with TRBJ2-2; D gene unclear. This CDR3 region has 16 residues. In germline, CDR1 is SGHRS, CDR2 YFSETQ. V was clipped by 4 bases and J by 4 bases, with 17 bases between them. The CDR3 protein is CASSVRGSVATGELFF. In DNA form, the CDR3 reads TGCGCCAGCAGCGTCAGAGGCTCCGTCGCCACCGGGGAGCTGTTTTTT.

The J gene is TRBJ1-2, the V gene TRBV6-2 or TRBV6-3; D ambiguous. CDR1 MNHEY and CDR2 SVGEGT come from the germline V gene. V lost 0 bases, J lost 8 bases, and 22 bases lay in between. The CDR3 spans 17 residues. CDR3 amino acids: CASSYSIRAGNEGGYTF. CDR3 bases: TGTGCCAGCAGTTACTCGATTCGGGCCGGGAATGAAGGAGGCTACACCTTC.

This clonotype was found many times. This chain links TRBV7-2 with TRBJ2-5; D not certain. The ends were cut back, 5 bases at V and 5 bases at J, with 15 bases in the middle. The germline gives CDR1 SGHTA, CDR2 FQGNSA. This CDR3 is 14 amino acids long. CDR3 amino acids: CASSPPRRRETQYF. CDR3 nucleotides: TGTGCCAGCAGCCCACCCCGTCGGCGGGAGACCCAGTACTTC. The variable domain in full, with the rest retrieved from reference TRBV7-2 and TRBJ2-5, is GAGVSQSPSNKVTEKGKDVELRCDPISGHTALYWYRQSLGQGLEFLIYFQGNSAPDKSGLPSDRFSAERTGGSVSTLTIQRTQQEDSAVYLCASSPPRRRETQYFGPGTRLLVL.

There are a few counts of this clonotype. The V call is TRBV6-5, the J call TRBJ1-6; D not resolved. The length of the CDR3 is 17 residues. V lost 0 bases and J 1 base, leaving 10 bases between the germline ends. From germline, CDR1 is MNHEY and CDR2 SVGAGI. CDR3 region: CASSYSIPNSYNSPLHF. The CDR3 nucleotides are TGTGCCAGCAGTTACTCGATACCGAATTCCTATAATTCACCCCTCCACTTT.

The V call is TRBV5-1, the J call TRBJ1-2, with no clear D. Trimming removed 1 base from V and 6 bases from J, with 13 bases in between. CDR1 is SGHRS and CDR2 is YFSETQ in the germline V gene. The CDR3 runs 14 residues. As DNA, the CDR3 is TGCGCCAGCAGCTTGTTAGGTGCAAGGAATGGCTACACCTTC. Translated: CASSLLGARNGYTF.

The rearrangement joins TRBV7-2 to TRBJ1-2; a possible D gene is TRBD1 (5 bases). Trimming took 5 bases from V and 3 from J, leaving 13 bases between them. Germline CDR1 is SGHTA and CDR2 is FQGNSA. The CDR3 spans 14 residues. The CDR3 region has the DNA TGTGCCAGCAGCCACCGACAGAGATACTATGGCTACACCTTC. Translated: CASSHRQRYYGYTF.

J is TRBJ1-5 and V is TRBV6-5, with D unresolved. Germline CDR1 MNHEY, CDR2 SVGAGI. CDR3 length: 16 residues. Deletions cut 6 bases from V and 3 bases from J, with 18 bases between. The CDR3 nucleotides are TGTGCCAGCAGCGCTAGGGCAGGAGACTCCAATCAGCCCCAGCATTTT. Its translation is CASSARAGDSNQPQHF.

The chain couples TRBV4-1 to TRBJ2-5; TRBD2 matches at 7 bases. The CDR3 is 18 residues long. Trimming at V came to 0 bases and at J to 3 bases, leaving 13 bases not matched to a gene. Germline CDR1 MGHRA, CDR2 YSYEKL. CDR3 region: CASSQDPRLARPKETQYF. The CDR3 DNA follows: TGCGCCAGCAGCCAAGATCCCAGACTAGCTAGGCCCAAAGAGACCCAGTACTTC.

This clonotype was seen a handful of times. The chain recombines TRBV6-2 or TRBV6-3 with TRBJ1-1, with D possibly being TRBD1 (6 bases). This CDR3 spans 14 amino acids. Trimming removed 5 bases at V and 0 bases at J, with 10 bases between. The germline V gene encodes CDR1 MNHEY and CDR2 SVGEGT. CDR3 loop: CASSAGVLNTEAFF. CDR3 sequence (DNA): TGTGCCAGCAGTGCAGGGGTTTTGAACACTGAAGCTTTCTTT.

V is TRBV12-3 or TRBV12-4 and J is TRBJ2-1, with TRBD1 matching over 7 bases. Trimming cost V 6 bases and J 10 bases; bases outside gene matches: 3. The CDR3 is 11 residues long. CDR3 protein: CASSADREQFF. The CDR3 DNA sequence: TGTGCCAGCAGCGCGGACAGGGAGCAGTTCTTC.

This clonotype came up a few times. The chain employs TRBV10-3 and TRBJ2-3; no clear D. V was pared by 4 bases and J by 6 bases, with 8 bases between. Germline V gene lookup returns CDR1 ENHRY and CDR2 SYGVKD. This CDR3 has 12 amino acids. DNA of the CDR3: TGTGCCATCAGTGCCCCAAGCGATACGCAGTATTTT. This sequence encodes CAISAPSDTQYF.

The chain has TRBV28 and TRBJ1-1; no definite D call. V dropped 5 bases and J dropped 8 bases, with 15 bases sitting between them. Germline V gives CDR1 MDHEN, CDR2 SYDVKM. There are 13 residues in the CDR3. CDR3 sequence: CASSPVSRGEAFF. The CDR3 nucleotides are TGTGCCAGCAGTCCCGTTTCCCGAGGGGAAGCTTTCTTT. Drawing the rest from reference TRBV28 and TRBJ1-1, the complete variable domain is DVKVTQSSRYLVKRTGEKVFLECVQDMDHENMFWYRQDPGLGLRLIYFSYDVKMKEKGDIPEGYSVSREKKERFSLILESASTNQTSMYLCASSPVSRGEAFFGQGTRLTVV.

This clonotype was counted only a few times. The chain uses TRBV5-1 and TRBJ2-5; 10 nucleotides align to TRBD2. Germline CDR1 and CDR2: SGHRS and YFSETQ. The J segment lost 2 bases and the V segment lost 1 base, leaving 8 bases of the junction unmatched. This CDR3 has 17 residues. The CDR3 reads CASSLLLAGVGQETQYF. CDR3 DNA sequence: TGCGCCAGCAGCTTGCTTCTAGCGGGGGTCGGGCAAGAGACCCAGTACTTC.

The rearrangement joins TRBV20-1 to TRBJ2-7, with D hard to call. The germline V gene has CDR1 DFQATT and CDR2 SNEGSKA (reference sequence). V lost 3 bases and J 1 base, leaving 10 bases between the germline ends. The CDR3 length is 13 residues. The CDR3, as DNA: TGCAGTGCTAGGAGGCAGGCATCCTACGAGCAGTACTTC. This sequence encodes CSARRQASYEQYF.

The chain has TRBV28 and TRBJ1-1; no firm D call. The CDR3 extends over 12 amino acids. Trimming cost V 6 bases and J 6 bases, with 11 bases left between them. Germline V gene sequence: CDR1 MDHEN, CDR2 SYDVKM. CDR3 DNA: TGTGCCAGCAGCCGACACGACCCTGAAGCTTTCTTT. Amino acid sequence: CASSRHDPEAFF.

The chain couples TRBV20-1 to TRBJ2-1; maybe TRBD1 (5 bases). Germline CDR1 reads DFQATT; CDR2 reads SNEGSKA (reference sequence). V was cut by 6 bases and J by 6 bases, with 21 bases left in between. The CDR3 contains 15 residues. CDR3 DNA sequence: TGCAGTGCCCACAGACGCTCCTCCCAGGGCAATGAGCAGTTCTTC. Its translation is CSAHRRSSQGNEQFF.

This clonotype was seen more than once but under ten times. The chain couples TRBV7-8 to TRBJ1-4; 7 bases are shared with TRBD1. Germline V gene sequence: CDR1 SGHVS, CDR2 FQNEAQ. The J segment lost 8 bases and the V segment lost 5 bases, leaving 8 bases of the junction unmatched. CDR3 length: 14 amino acids. This chain's CDR3 is CASSLDRVGEKLFF. The CDR3 bases are TGTGCCAGCAGCCTCGACAGGGTGGGCGAAAAACTGTTTTTT.

As DNA, the CDR3 is TGCGCCAGCAGCTTGTGGCCGACAGGGTCAGATACGCAGTATTTT. Its protein is CASSLWPTGSDTQYF. The rearrangement uses TRBV5-1 and TRBJ2-3, with 7 positions matching TRBD1. Germline CDR1 SGHRS, CDR2 YFSETQ. The CDR3 runs to 15 residues. Germline trimming cut 1 base from V and 4 bases from J; bases unmatched to any gene: 6.

This clonotype was picked up a small number of times. The chain links TRBV29-1 to TRBJ2-7, with 7 bases aligning to TRBD1. The CDR3 has 13 amino acids. Germline CDR1 is SQVTM and CDR2 is ANQGSEA. Unmatched junction bases numbered 6, after V lost 5 bases and J lost 2 bases. The CDR3, as DNA: TGCAGCGTTACCGGGACAGCAACCTACGAGCAGTACTTC. As protein: CSVTGTATYEQYF.

The V and J genes are TRBV21-1 and TRBJ2-7; the tabulated D call, TRBD1, remains unverified against the DNA. TRBV21-1 is described as a pseudogene. There are 14 residues in the CDR3. Written as DNA, the CDR3 is TGTGCCCGCAACCCCCCCGGGGGCCATTACGAGCAGTACGTC. This gives the protein CARNPPGGHYEQYV.

Only a few counts were recorded for this clonotype. V is TRBV4-1 and J is TRBJ2-5, with D possibly TRBD1 on 8 matching bases. The V gene lost 0 bases and the J gene lost 5 bases, with 16 bases spanning the gap. The CDR3 contains 16 residues. The germline CDR1 and CDR2 sequences are MGHRA and YSYEKL. The CDR3, as DNA: TGCGCCAGCAGCCAAGATAGGACAGGGACTACGGAGACCCAGTACTTC. Residues: CASSQDRTGTTETQYF.

The chain uses TRBV2 and TRBJ1-1; tentative D call: TRBD1 (5 bases). The germline V gene has CDR1 SNHLY and CDR2 FYNNEI. The CDR3 runs to 14 residues. V gave up 3 bases and J gave up 3 bases, with 11 bases separating them. The CDR3 protein is CASSESGSDTEAFF. The CDR3 region has the DNA TGTGCCAGCAGTGAGTCAGGGTCGGACACTGAAGCTTTCTTT. The whole variable domain, filled in from reference TRBV2 and TRBJ1-1, reads EPEVTQTPSHQVTQMGQEVILRCVPISNHLYFYWYRQILGQKVEFLVSFYNNEISEKSEIFDDQFSVERPDGSNFTLKIRSTKLEDSAMYFCASSESGSDTEAFFGQGTRLTVV.

This clonotype was detected a few times. V usage is TRBV6-2 or TRBV6-3 and J usage is TRBJ2-7, with TRBD2 as a possible D gene (6 bases). The CDR3 covers 18 residues. Looked up from germline, CDR1 is MNHEY and CDR2 is SVGEGT. V lost 2 bases and J lost 0, with 20 bases in between. CDR3 DNA: TGTGCCAGCAGTTACGGGAGAGATAGCGGCCTTAGCTCCTACGAGCAGTACGTC. Amino acids: CASSYGRDSGLSSYEQYV.

The rearrangement joins TRBV3-1 to TRBJ2-7, with D hard to call. The CDR3 totals 12 residues. The germline CDR1 and CDR2 sequences are LGHDT and YNNKEL (reference sequence). Trimming removed 5 bases at V and 5 bases at J, with 10 bases between. CDR3 sequence reads: CASSRNLNEQYF. CDR3 coding DNA: TGTGCCAGCAGCAGAAATCTCAACGAGCAGTACTTC.

The chain has TRBV20-1 and TRBJ2-7; TRBD2 matches 11 bases. Germline V gives CDR1 DFQATT, CDR2 SNEGSKA (reference sequence). This CDR3 region has 16 residues. V dropped 6 bases and J dropped 6; count of bases not matched to a gene: 16. CDR3: CSAPTGDSGGVLEQYF. CDR3 DNA: TGCAGTGCCCCGACTGGGGATAGCGGGGGGGTGCTCGAGCAGTACTTC.

This clonotype was found many times. The chain carries TRBV5-4 and TRBJ2-1; unclear D gene. The CDR3 spans 12 residues. Germline-derived CDR1 and CDR2 are SGHNT and YYREEE (reference sequence). Trimming stripped 0 bases from V and 7 bases from J, with 5 bases between. The CDR3 here is CASSLVANEQFF. The CDR3 coding sequence is TGTGCCAGCAGCTTGGTGGCGAATGAGCAGTTCTTC.